This T cell receptor beta chain was obtained from a study of cytomegalovirus exposure and HLA in healthy donors. The CDR3 has 15 amino acids. Trimming removed 3 bases from V and 0 bases from J, with 9 bases in between. CDR1 and CDR2 from the germline V gene are SNHLY and FYNNEI. In the case of this clone: Its matching antigen is unknown.

It was with 60 Vbeta and 13 Jbeta primers that the PCR ran. Measured with immunoSEQ multiplex PCR; TCRdb has only the in-frame clones, and not every one. The data contain approximately 160,000 clones, roughly 80% of them seen just once; the ten biggest clones take up less than 5%. Every donor was a healthy person donating bone marrow. Whole-study findings and limits: Highly shared variants forming one cluster were likely a sequencing artifact. TCR beta V segments were, for the most part, productive about 87% or about 30% of the time in an earlier analysis.

The clonotype was recovered from a male donor in good health and CMV-seronegative. The chain uses TRBV2 and TRBJ2-1; maybe TRBD2 (6 bases). Input material: PBMCs. This CDR3 reads CASSDEEGSYNEQFF. The CDR3 DNA reads as TGTGCCAGCAGTGACGAGGAGGGCTCCTACAATGAGCAGTTCTTC.